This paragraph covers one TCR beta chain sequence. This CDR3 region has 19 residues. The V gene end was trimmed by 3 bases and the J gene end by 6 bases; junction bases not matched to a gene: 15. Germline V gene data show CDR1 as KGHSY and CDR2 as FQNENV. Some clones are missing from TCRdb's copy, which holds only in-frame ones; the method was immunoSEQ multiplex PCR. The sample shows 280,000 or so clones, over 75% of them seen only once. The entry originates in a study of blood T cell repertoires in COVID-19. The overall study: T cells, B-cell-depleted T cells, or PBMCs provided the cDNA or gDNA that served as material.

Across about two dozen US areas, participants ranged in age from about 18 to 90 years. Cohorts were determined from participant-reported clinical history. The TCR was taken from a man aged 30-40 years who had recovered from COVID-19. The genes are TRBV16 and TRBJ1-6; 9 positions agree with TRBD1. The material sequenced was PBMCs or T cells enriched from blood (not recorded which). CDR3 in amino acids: CASSHSQGASDGGNSPLHF. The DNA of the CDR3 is TGTGCCAGCAGCCACTCACAGGGGGCCTCCGATGGCGGTAATTCACCCCTCCACTTT.